This T cell receptor beta chain appears in the sequencing data of a study of response to subunit inactivated influenza vaccine. V lost 0 bases and J lost 4, with 19 bases in between. Germline-derived CDR1 and CDR2 are SGHRS and YFSETQ. The CDR3 is 17 residues long. From the RT-PCR reads, TCRdb called clonotypes with MiXCR, one entry per CDR3 protein. The data show some 500,000 distinct CDR3 sequences, about 25% seen once. This chain links TRBV5-1 with TRBJ2-5; D is perhaps TRBD1 or TRBD2 (5 bases each). The sequenced sample was CD4+ T cells sorted from PBMCs, obtained around 5 days after vaccination. The TCR was taken from a man aged 50-60 years who received an inactivated influenza vaccine. The CDR3 sequence is CASSLEGGGSSGETQYF. The CDR3 DNA reads TGCGCCAGCAGCTTGGAAGGTGGGGGAAGCAGTGGAGAGACCCAGTACTTC.